These 15 T cell receptor beta chains were all obtained from the same sample, sequenced in a study of spatial heterogeneity in lung cancer. TCRdb processed the 5' RACE reads anew with MiXCR; each CDR3 protein has one entry. The sample includes some 32,000 distinct CDR3 sequences, about 10% of them seen just once. Time point indicated: blood at routine non-recurrence follow-up after resection. This material consisted of PBMCs, taken at follow-up. Receptors were obtained from a female donor with early-stage non-small cell lung cancer.

This clonotype occurred many times. This chain uses TRBV4-2 with TRBJ2-6; D not certain. This CDR3 spans 16 amino acids. Germline assignment: CDR1 LGHNA and CDR2 YNFKEQ. V gave up 0 bases and J gave up 2 bases, with 8 bases separating them. This CDR3 reads CASSQDGVPGANVLTF. The CDR3 nucleotides read TGTGCCAGCAGCCAAGATGGAGTCCCTGGGGCCAACGTCCTGACTTTC.

At least ten counts were recorded for this clonotype. This sequence joins TRBV19 and TRBJ2-7, with D hard to call. CDR1 LNHDA and CDR2 SQIVND come from the germline V gene (reference sequence). The CDR3 is made up of 12 amino acids. V lost 3 bases and J lost 3, with 6 bases in between. CDR3 nucleotide sequence: TGTGCCAGTAGTATTGACAACTACGAGCAGTACTTC. This translates into CASSIDNYEQYF.

The chain carries TRBV16 and TRBJ1-2; possible D gene TRBD1, 5 bases. Trimming cost V 0 bases and J 4 bases, with 9 bases left between them. From germline, CDR1 is KGHSY and CDR2 FQNENV. The CDR3 extends over 14 amino acids. The CDR3: CASSQSAGSYGYTF. The CDR3 region has the DNA TGTGCCAGCAGCCAATCAGCAGGGAGCTATGGCTACACCTTC.

This clonotype was observed at least ten times. This chain connects TRBV30 to TRBJ1-2, with D perhaps TRBD1 (5 bases). The length of the CDR3 is 14 residues. V was shortened by 0 bases and J by 8 bases, with 16 bases between the two germline ends. Germline CDR1 is GTSNPN and CDR2 is SVGIG (reference sequence). DNA of the CDR3: TGTGCCTGGAGTGTCCGCAGGGAAGGGAAGGGCTACACCTTC. The encoded protein is CAWSVRREGKGYTF.

This sequence joins TRBV6-5 and TRBJ2-7; tentatively, D is TRBD1 (6 bases). V was pared by 7 bases and J by 5 bases, with 12 bases between. This CDR3 region has 12 residues. Germline V CDR1 and CDR2: MNHEY, SVGAGI. In DNA, the CDR3 is TGTGCCAGCAACGACAGGCAAAACGAGCAGTACTTC. Translation gives CASNDRQNEQYF.

V and J are TRBV5-5 and TRBJ1-1; D is perhaps TRBD1 (5 bases). Germline V gives CDR1 SGHKS, CDR2 YYEKEE (reference sequence). V lost 6 bases and J lost 10, with 19 bases in between. CDR3 size: 13 residues. In DNA form, the CDR3 reads TGTGCCAGCACCTTAGGGCAGGGAATGGGAGCTTTCTTT. Amino acid sequence: CASTLGQGMGAFF.

This clonotype was seen ten or more times. CDR3 DNA sequence: TGTGCCTGGAACCAGGGAGTGTCTGAAGCTTTCTTT. Translated, it gives CAWNQGVSEAFF. V is TRBV30 and J is TRBJ1-1; the D gene is possibly TRBD1 (5 bases). Trimming shortened V by 4 bases and J by 6 bases, and 12 bases separated the two germline ends. In germline, CDR1 is GTSNPN, CDR2 SVGIG (reference sequence). The CDR3 runs to 12 residues.

This clonotype has at least ten counts. DNA of the CDR3: TGCGCCAGCAGCTTCTTCCTGACGCAGCGGGGCAGCTCTGGGGCCAACGTCCTGACTTTC. Its protein product is CASSFFLTQRGSSGANVLTF. The chain carries TRBV5-1 and TRBJ2-6, with 7 nucleotides matching TRBD2. The CDR3 covers 20 residues. Unmatched junction bases numbered 14, after V lost 2 bases and J lost 0 bases. Germline V gives CDR1 SGHRS, CDR2 YFSETQ.

CDR3 nucleotide sequence: TGTGCCAGCAGCTTAGATGTGAGCACAGATACGCAGTATTTT. This encodes CASSLDVSTDTQYF. The chain is built from TRBV7-8 and TRBJ2-3; no firm D call. This CDR3 region has 14 residues. V shed 1 base and J shed 0 bases, with 5 bases lying between them. Germline CDR1 is SGHVS and CDR2 is FQNEAQ.

This clonotype has more than one count but fewer than ten. The chain is built from TRBV29-1 and TRBJ1-2; no reliable D call. Germline CDR1 reads SQVTM; CDR2 reads ANQGSEA. V gave up 6 bases and J gave up 4 bases, with 15 bases separating them. CDR3 length: 13 residues. The CDR3 sequence: CSVADSKFYGYTF. As DNA, the CDR3 is TGCAGCGTCGCTGACTCCAAGTTCTATGGCTACACCTTC.

The chain is built from TRBV7-3 and TRBJ2-1; maybe TRBD2 (6 bases). V dropped 0 bases and J dropped 3 bases, with 12 bases sitting between them. Germline-derived CDR1 and CDR2 are SGHTA and FQGTGA. This CDR3 has 16 amino acids. This chain's CDR3 is CASSLTFGGVYNEQFF. As DNA, the CDR3 is TGTGCCAGCAGCTTAACGTTCGGGGGAGTCTACAATGAGCAGTTCTTC.

Ten or more counts support this clonotype. This rearrangement joins TRBV19 to TRBJ1-2; 9 nucleotides line up with TRBD1. The CDR3 loop spans 12 amino acids. Germline assignment: CDR1 LNHDA and CDR2 SQIVND (reference sequence). The J segment lost 6 bases and the V segment lost 7 bases, leaving 3 bases of the junction unmatched. CDR3 sequence: CASKQGAHGYTF. For the CDR3, the DNA is TGTGCCAGTAAACAGGGGGCTCATGGCTACACCTTC.

V and J are TRBV5-1 and TRBJ2-7; D gene unclear. This CDR3 region has 14 residues. Germline V gene data show CDR1 as SGHRS and CDR2 as YFSETQ. V lost 0 bases and J lost 1, with 8 bases in between. The chain's CDR3 is CASSLVGSSYEQYF. CDR3 in DNA: TGCGCCAGCAGCTTGGTCGGCAGTTCCTACGAGCAGTACTTC. The complete variable domain, with remaining parts taken from reference TRBV5-1 and TRBJ2-7, reads KAGVTQTPRYLIKTRGQQVTLSCSPISGHRSVSWYQQTPGQGLQFLFEYFSETQRNKGNFPGRFSGRQFSNSRSEMNVSTLELGDSALYLCASSLVGSSYEQYFGPGTRLTVT.

There are a few counts of this clonotype. V and J are TRBV29-1 and TRBJ1-3; D is ambiguous. V was clipped by 7 bases and J by 4 bases, with 8 bases between them. Germline CDR1 and CDR2: SQVTM and ANQGSEA. CDR3 length: 11 amino acids. The CDR3 coding sequence is TGCAGCGCCTGGACGGGAAACACCATATATTTT. This translates into CSAWTGNTIYF.

The sample holds many counts of this clonotype. V is TRBV7-3 and J is TRBJ2-6; perhaps TRBD1 as D (6 bases). V lost 0 bases and J lost 1, with 10 bases in between. Germline values: CDR1 SGHTA, CDR2 FQGTGA. The CDR3 spans 17 residues. The CDR3 coding sequence is TGTGCCAGCAGCTTAACCGGACAGCTGTCTGGGGCCAACGTCCTGACTTTC. It specifies CASSLTGQLSGANVLTF.